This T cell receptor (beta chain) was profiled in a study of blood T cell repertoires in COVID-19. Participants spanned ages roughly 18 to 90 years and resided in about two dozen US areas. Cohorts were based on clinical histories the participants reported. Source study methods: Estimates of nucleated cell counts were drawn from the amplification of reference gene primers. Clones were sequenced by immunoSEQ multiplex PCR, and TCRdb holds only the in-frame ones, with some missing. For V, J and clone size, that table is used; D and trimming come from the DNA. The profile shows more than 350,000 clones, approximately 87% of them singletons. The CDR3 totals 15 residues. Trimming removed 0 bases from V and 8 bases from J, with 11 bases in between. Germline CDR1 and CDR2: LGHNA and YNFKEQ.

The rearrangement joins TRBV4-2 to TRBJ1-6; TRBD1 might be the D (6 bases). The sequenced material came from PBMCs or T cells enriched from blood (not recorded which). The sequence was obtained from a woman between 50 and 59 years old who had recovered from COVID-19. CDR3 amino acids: CASSQDAGAYSPLHF. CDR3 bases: TGTGCCAGCAGCCAAGATGCAGGGGCCTATTCACCCCTCCACTTT.